The 14 T cell receptor beta chains presented below share a single source sample, sequenced in a study of T cell repertoires in aging, cancer and after chemotherapy. The template was genomic DNA from peripheral blood, not RNA. Multiplex touch-down PCR with TRB-A/B primers amplified rearranged V-D-J TRB sequences. TCRdb reprocessed the multiplex PCR reads with MiXCR, giving one entry per CDR3 protein. The profile shows thousands of distinct CDR3 sequences, 26% of them singletons. The sequenced sample consisted of blood. The receptor source for this set is a human donor in good health.

Here the CDR3 DNA reads TGTGCCAGCAGCCTCACTAGCGGAGGACAAGAGACCCAGTACTTC. Amino acids: CASSLTSGGQETQYF. This chain joins TRBV28 and TRBJ2-5; 8 nucleotides match TRBD2. The CDR3 is made up of 15 amino acids. Germline V lookup: CDR1 MDHEN, CDR2 SYDVKM. V gave up 6 bases and J gave up 2 bases; unmatched junction bases: 8.

The chain combines TRBV20-1 with TRBJ2-7; TRBD2 aligns across 15 bases. From germline, CDR1 is DFQATT and CDR2 SNEGSKA (reference sequence). The CDR3 runs 17 residues. J lost 2 bases, V lost 1 base, and 6 bases had no gene match. The CDR3 sequence is CSARAIGLAGGTYEQYF. CDR3 nucleotides: TGCAGTGCTAGAGCCATAGGACTAGCGGGAGGGACCTACGAGCAGTACTTC.

By proportion, this clonotype is large. V usage is TRBV19 and J usage is TRBJ2-6; D is unresolved. CDR3 length: 14 residues. With 9 bases removed from V and 0 bases from J, the gap between germline ends came to 9 bases. CDR1 LNHDA and CDR2 SQIVND come from the germline V gene (reference sequence). The CDR3 loop is CASKFPSGANVLTF. CDR3 in DNA: TGTGCCAGCAAGTTCCCCTCTGGGGCCAACGTCCTGACTTTC.

CDR3 bases: TGTGCCAGCAGTTTCCTGGGACTAGCGGGAGGGATTGGCACCGGGGAGCTGTTTTTT. Protein product: CASSFLGLAGGIGTGELFF. The chain combines TRBV28 with TRBJ2-2; TRBD2 matches 16 bases. In germline, CDR1 is MDHEN, CDR2 SYDVKM. The CDR3 consists of 19 residues. The V and J ends lost 3 bases and 4 bases, in that order; junction bases with no gene match: 8. Supplemented by reference TRBV28 and TRBJ2-2, the full variable domain reads DVKVTQSSRYLVKRTGEKVFLECVQDMDHENMFWYRQDPGLGLRLIYFSYDVKMKEKGDIPEGYSVSREKKERFSLILESASTNQTSMYLCASSFLGLAGGIGTGELFFGEGSRLTVL.

The V and J genes are TRBV28 and TRBJ2-3, with 11 bases aligning to TRBD2. The trim removed 6 bases at V and 2 bases at J, leaving 16 bases unmatched. Germline V gene lookup returns CDR1 MDHEN and CDR2 SYDVKM. The CDR3 is 19 residues long. CDR3 nucleotide sequence: TGTGCCAGCAGAGTTCGCCAAGCTATACTAGCGGGAGTCACAGATACGCAGTATTTT. Amino acids: CASRVRQAILAGVTDTQYF.

The chain combines TRBV14 with TRBJ1-1; D is ambiguous. Germline assignment: CDR1 SGHDN and CDR2 FVKESK. The CDR3 covers 18 residues. The V end was cut by 0 bases, the J end by 0 bases, with 17 bases between. CDR3 nucleotide sequence: TGTGCCAGCAGCCAAGAAAGTATGCTACGGCAGATGAACACTGAAGCTTTCTTT. Protein: CASSQESMLRQMNTEAFF.

By share of the sample, this clonotype is medium-sized (0.01 to 0.1%). The V gene is TRBV19, the J gene TRBJ2-5; 7 bases are shared with TRBD1. The CDR3 consists of 16 residues. After removal of 3 bases from V and 1 base from J, the junction contained 8 bases not matched to a gene. From germline, CDR1 is LNHDA and CDR2 SQIVND (reference sequence). The CDR3 loop is CASSMTRTGLQETQYF. The DNA for the CDR3 is TGTGCCAGTAGTATGACCAGGACAGGCCTCCAAGAGACCCAGTACTTC.

The gene calls are TRBV2 and TRBJ1-5, with 7 bases that match TRBD1. The V and J ends lost 4 bases and 3 bases, in that order; junction bases with no gene match: 6. The CDR3 has 15 amino acids. Germline V gene sequence: CDR1 SNHLY, CDR2 FYNNEI. CDR3 residues: CASSAVGQPNQPQHF. CDR3 in DNA: TGTGCCAGCAGTGCGGTGGGACAGCCCAATCAGCCCCAGCATTTT.

In its sample, this clonotype ranks as medium-sized. The chain recombines TRBV5-4 with TRBJ2-7; 7 nucleotides line up with TRBD1. Germline V CDR1 and CDR2: SGHNT, YYREEE (reference sequence). The CDR3 runs to 16 residues. V was clipped by 0 bases and J by 1 base; unmatched bases: 7. The CDR3 nucleotides read TGTGCCAGCAGCTTGGGTGGGCAGGGGGTTTCCTACGAGCAGTACTTC. This sequence encodes CASSLGGQGVSYEQYF.

Worth noting for this clonotype: A much larger clone lies one base from this, so it may be a read error. The DNA for the CDR3 is TGTACCAGCAGCACCGGGACTAGCGGAGTATTAAAAGAGACCCAGTACTTC. It encodes CTSSTGTSGVLKETQYF. This chain connects TRBV6-2 or TRBV6-3 to TRBJ2-5; 11 bases line up with TRBD2. The CDR3 totals 17 residues. Germline values: CDR1 MNHEY, CDR2 SVGEGT.

The rearrangement links TRBV6-2 or TRBV6-3 to TRBJ2-3, with TRBD2 matching 11 bases. The V segment lost 6 bases and the J segment 4 bases; nucleotides outside the gene matches: 3. Germline CDR1 reads MNHEY; CDR2 reads SVGEGT. The CDR3 covers 14 residues. This chain's CDR3 is CASRIAGGPDTQYF. The CDR3 nucleotides are TGTGCCAGCAGAATAGCGGGAGGGCCAGATACGCAGTATTTT.

Relative to its sample, this clonotype is medium-sized. The chain employs TRBV10-3 and TRBJ1-1, with 8 bases identical to TRBD1. The V and J ends lost 5 bases and 1 base, in that order; junction bases with no gene match: 3. The CDR3 extends over 14 amino acids. The germline CDR1 and CDR2 sequences are ENHRY and SYGVKD. CDR3 bases: TGTGCCATCAGTTTAGGACAGGGGAACACTGAAGCTTTCTTT. Amino acids: CAISLGQGNTEAFF.

V usage is TRBV5-5 and J usage is TRBJ2-7; D remains unclear. Germline V gene data show CDR1 as SGHKS and CDR2 as YYEKEE (reference sequence). Trimming shortened V by 3 bases and J by 2 bases, and 9 bases separated the two germline ends. This CDR3 has 13 amino acids. The CDR3 loop is CASSYTDTYEQYF. The CDR3 nucleotides read TGTGCCAGCAGCTACACAGATACCTACGAGCAGTACTTC.

This clonotype was recorded a few times. V usage is TRBV5-1 and J usage is TRBJ2-1, with unresolved D. Germline V lookup: CDR1 SGHRS, CDR2 YFSETQ. The V end lost 2 bases, the J end lost 1 base, and 10 bases lay between the germline ends. The CDR3 is 15 amino acids. The CDR3 loop reads CASSFAEGSYNEQFF. In nucleotides, the CDR3 is TGCGCCAGCAGCTTCGCGGAAGGGTCCTACAATGAGCAGTTCTTC.